Each of the 14 T cell receptor beta chains below was sequenced from the same sample in a study of blood T cells in healthy people across ages. The authors ran a second PCR of about 6 to 11 cycles using a sample-barcoded 5' primer and a J-beta primer mix. TCRdb fed the 5' RACE reads into MiXCR, producing one record per CDR3 protein. The sample contains 660,000 or so distinct CDR3 sequences, 58% of which appear only once. Sequenced input: blood. The receptors were gathered from a man aged 55-75 years in good health.

The chain uses TRBV7-9 and TRBJ2-3, with a weak D call TRBD1 (6 bases). Germline V gives CDR1 SEHNR, CDR2 FQNEAQ (reference sequence). The CDR3 has 12 amino acids. With 10 bases removed from V and 4 bases from J, the gap between germline ends came to 12 bases. CDR3 region: CATPGGPDTQYF. The CDR3 coding sequence is TGTGCCACTCCTGGGGGCCCAGATACGCAGTATTTT.

This rearrangement joins TRBV27 to TRBJ1-5, with TRBD1 matching over 9 bases. There are 15 residues in the CDR3. Germline V gene data show CDR1 as MNHEY and CDR2 as SMNVEV (reference sequence). V trimming: 5 bases; J trimming: 6 bases; junction bases outside the gene matches: 8. The CDR3 region has the DNA TGTGCCAGCAGTCGAACAGGGGGCGGTGGTCAGCCCCAGCATTTT. It codes for CASSRTGGGGQPQHF.

The V and J genes are TRBV4-1 and TRBJ2-3, with D maybe TRBD2 (5 bases). Germline CDR1 reads MGHRA; CDR2 reads YSYEKL. The CDR3 runs to 15 residues. Trimming removed 4 bases at V and 5 bases at J, with 16 bases between. CDR3: CASSLDFHEQDTQYF. Written as DNA, the CDR3 is TGCGCCAGCAGCCTGGACTTCCATGAGCAAGATACGCAGTATTTT.

The J gene is TRBJ2-1, the V gene TRBV29-1; 7 positions agree with TRBD1. With 3 bases clipped from V and 3 bases from J, the junction kept 2 bases outside the gene matches. CDR1 is SQVTM and CDR2 is ANQGSEA in the germline V gene. CDR3 length: 13 residues. The CDR3 sequence: CSVDRGSYNEQFF. The CDR3 region has the DNA TGCAGCGTTGACAGGGGGAGCTACAATGAGCAGTTCTTC.

The chain carries TRBV12-3 or TRBV12-4 and TRBJ2-1; 14 nucleotides match TRBD2. Unmatched junction bases numbered 10, after V lost 8 bases and J lost 10 bases. The CDR3 contains 15 residues. The CDR3 DNA is TGTGCCAGCGGAGATGGACTAGCGGGGGGTGGGGAGCAGTTCTTC. It is translated as CASGDGLAGGGEQFF.

In its sample, this clonotype was seen many times. This rearrangement joins TRBV7-8 to TRBJ2-1, with TRBD1 as a possible D gene (5 bases). V lost 5 bases, J lost 12 bases, and 20 bases lay in between. The CDR3 loop spans 14 amino acids. The germline V gene has CDR1 SGHVS and CDR2 FQNEAQ. DNA of the CDR3: TGTGCCAGCAGCCCCCAGGCGGCTCACACAGGGCAGTTCTTC. Amino acids: CASSPQAAHTGQFF.

This clonotype was seen only a few times. The genes are TRBV7-2 and TRBJ2-5, with 12 bases aligning to TRBD2. The CDR3 spans 17 residues. Trimming cost V 5 bases and J 4 bases; bases outside gene matches: 11. Per the germline V gene, CDR1 is SGHTA and CDR2 is FQGNSA. CDR3 nucleotides: TGTGCCAGCAGCCCCTTGGCTAGCGGGGGGGCCGTAGAGACCCAGTACTTC. Translating gives CASSPLASGGAVETQYF.

The V gene is TRBV5-1, the J gene TRBJ2-7; TRBD1 aligns across 7 bases. The germline CDR1 and CDR2 sequences are SGHRS and YFSETQ. J lost 3 bases, V lost 3 bases, and 9 bases had no gene match. This CDR3 is 15 amino acids long. CDR3 DNA sequence: TGCGCCAGCAGCTGGACTTCGGGACAGTACTACGAGCAGTACTTC. This translates into CASSWTSGQYYEQYF.

V and J are TRBV10-3 and TRBJ1-2; no clear D. V shed 10 bases and J shed 5 bases, with 11 bases lying between them. CDR1 and CDR2 (germline): ENHRY, SYGVKD. There are 11 residues in the CDR3. Written as DNA, the CDR3 is TGTGCCACCTCCGAGGAATATGGCTACACCTTC. Its translation is CATSEEYGYTF.

The genes are TRBV3-1 and TRBJ1-6; 9 nucleotides match TRBD1. V was pared by 2 bases and J by 10 bases, with 6 bases of the junction left unmatched. The CDR3 sequence is 15 residues long. From germline, CDR1 is LGHDT and CDR2 YNNKEL (reference sequence). CDR3 in DNA: TGTGCCAGCAGCCAACAGGGACAGGGACGATCACCCCTCCACTTT. This sequence encodes CASSQQGQGRSPLHF.

This clonotype has just a few counts. This chain links TRBV15 with TRBJ2-7; D is perhaps TRBD1 (5 bases). CDR1 and CDR2 from the germline V gene are LNHNV and YYDKDF (reference sequence). This CDR3 has 18 amino acids. The V and J ends lost 0 bases and 1 base respectively, with 19 bases between them. CDR3 coding DNA: TGTGCCACCAGCAGAGAGGTAGACAGCCCAGCCTCTTCCTACGAGCAGTACTTC. Protein sequence: CATSREVDSPASSYEQYF.

The chain is built from TRBV29-1 and TRBJ1-2; tentative D call: TRBD1 (5 bases). CDR3 length: 12 residues. V lost 6 bases, J lost 3 bases, and 11 bases lay in between. CDR1 and CDR2 (germline): SQVTM, ANQGSEA. The CDR3 is CSVAGPYYGYTF. CDR3 DNA sequence: TGCAGCGTGGCGGGACCCTACTATGGCTACACCTTC.

The chain is built from TRBV20-1 and TRBJ2-3, with 9 positions matching TRBD2. This CDR3 contains 15 residues. Per the germline V gene, CDR1 is DFQATT and CDR2 is SNEGSKA (reference sequence). Trimming at V came to 6 bases and at J to 6 bases, leaving 13 bases not matched to a gene. The CDR3 region is CSAPDSGGTGDTQYF. The CDR3 DNA follows: TGCAGTGCCCCCGATAGCGGGGGAACAGGGGATACGCAGTATTTT.

This sequence joins TRBV3-1 and TRBJ1-6; D is uncertain. The CDR3 length is 13 residues. Germline lookup yields CDR1 LGHDT and CDR2 YNNKEL (reference sequence). V lost 1 base, J lost 7 bases, and 5 bases lay in between. This CDR3 reads CASSQAANSPLHF. CDR3 DNA: TGTGCCAGCAGCCAAGCAGCGAATTCACCCCTCCACTTT.